The entry below gives a single T cell receptor (beta chain) sequence along with its context. The sample originates from a study of blood T cell repertoires in COVID-19. About the research overall: PBMCs, B-cell-depleted T cells, or T cells were the source of the cDNA or gDNA that made up the material.

Germline V gives CDR1 PRHDT, CDR2 FYEKMQ (reference sequence). V lost 5 bases and J 9 bases, leaving 23 bases between the germline ends. The CDR3 is 16 amino acids. Clones were sequenced by immunoSEQ multiplex PCR, and TCRdb holds only the in-frame ones, with some missing. Altogether almost 90,000 clones are present, approximately 89% being singletons, with the ten largest covering 11%. Source material: peripheral blood. The TCR was taken from a man older than 75 with acute or convalescent COVID-19. The rearrangement joins TRBV13 to TRBJ2-1; possible D gene TRBD2, 6 bases. CDR3 amino acids: CASSKGGPRFQGEQFF. The CDR3 nucleotides are TGTGCCAGCAGCAAAGGAGGGCCGAGGTTCCAGGGTGAGCAGTTCTTC.